This TCR beta chain derives from a study of T-cell memory formation after mild COVID-19. TCRdb redid the calling of the 5' RACE reads with MiXCR, one entry per CDR3 protein. The sample records roughly 89,000 distinct CDR3 sequences, around an eighth being singletons. This CDR3 has 18 residues. The V gene end was trimmed by 5 bases and the J gene end by 2 bases; junction bases not matched to a gene: 13. The chain carries TRBV12-3 or TRBV12-4 and TRBJ2-1; 9 bases fit TRBD2. Specimen: PBMCs or a T cell subset sorted from them (not recorded which). This TCR was recovered from an adult woman who had mild COVID-19 (a few samples of this study predate the infection). Cell type and time point are not known. CDR3 loop: CASSPRGGRDRTYNEQFF. DNA of the CDR3: TGTGCCAGCAGTCCCAGAGGCGGGAGGGATAGGACCTACAATGAGCAGTTCTTC.